A selection of T cell receptor beta chains follows, all from one sample in a study of ipilimumab plus nivolumab after autologous stem cell transplantation. Libraries were prepared by immunoSEQ multiplex PCR; TCRdb keeps only in-frame clonotypes and omits some of them. The sample has about 22,000 clones; roughly 74% are singletons. Here the sequenced sample was PBMCs, taken in a trial of ipilimumab plus nivolumab as post-transplant consolidation. The source of these receptors is a male donor with diffuse large B-cell lymphoma. Both conserved end residues are part of each CDR3. A D gene is named only where the DNA matches it firmly. Not all rows give a size; the values are once, few, many and, for expanded clones, a class.

j_gene | v_gene | d_gene | abundance | CDR3nt | CDR3aa
TRBJ2-2 | TRBV4-1 | . | . | TGCGCCAGCAGCCAGTTATCCGGGGAGCTGTTTTTT | CASSQLSGELFF
TRBJ1-5 | TRBV5-1 | TRBD1 | . | TGCGCCAGCAGCCGTTCTGGACAGGGGAATGAGCCCCAGCATTTT | CASSRSGQGNEPQHF
TRBJ2-1 | TRBV4-1 | . | medium-sized | TGCGCCAGCAGCCAATCGATCGGCAACAATGAGCAGTTCTTC | CASSQSIGNNEQFF
TRBJ2-3 | TRBV19 | . | . | TGTGCCAGTAGTATACTCTGGGAGGATACGCAGTATTTT | CASSILWEDTQYF
TRBJ2-5 | TRBV16 | . | . | TGTGCCAGCAGCCATCAGGACAGTAGGGAGACCCAGTACTTC | CASSHQDSRETQYF
TRBJ2-3 | TRBV25-1 | . | . | TGTGCCAGCAGTGTGGGGGCCGGAGATACGCAGTATTTT | CASSVGAGDTQYF
TRBJ1-1 | TRBV6-5 | TRBD1 | . | TGTGCCAGCAGTCGCGGACAGGGAGGTGAAGCTTTCTTT | CASSRGQGGEAFF
TRBJ1-2 | TRBV19 | TRBD1 | . | TGTGCCAGTAAGGGGACAGATCACTTTGGCTACACCTTC | CASKGTDHFGYTF
TRBJ2-2 | TRBV9 | . | . | TGTGCCAGCAGCGTAGGGAAGACAGCCGTCGGGGAGCTGTTTTTT | CASSVGKTAVGELFF
TRBJ2-5 | TRBV30 | . | . | TGTGCCTGGAGTGTAAGGGCCCGGGAGACCCAGTACTTC | CAWSVRARETQYF
TRBJ2-3 | TRBV21-1 | . | . | TGTGCCACCCGGACGGGCAGCACAGATACGCAGTATTTT | CATRTGSTDTQYF
TRBJ1-2 | TRBV29-1 | . | medium-sized | TGCAGCGTTGAGGATCCCCGATGGGGTGGCTACACCTTC | CSVEDPRWGGYTF
TRBJ1-2 | TRBV7-9 | . | . | TGTGCCAGCAGCTTAGACCTGGGAGGCTACACCTTC | CASSLDLGGYTF
TRBJ2-1 | TRBV7-8 | . | once | TGTGCCAGCAGCTTAACGGGGTCCTACAATGAGCAGTTCTTC | CASSLTGSYNEQFF
TRBJ1-5 | TRBV5-8 | . | . | TGTGCCAGCAGCTTGGTTCAGAATCAGCCCCAGCATTTT | CASSLVQNQPQHF
TRBJ2-3 | TRBV5-4 | . | . | TGTGCCAGCAGCTTTGCAGGGGGGGGCACAGATACGCAGTATTTT | CASSFAGGGTDTQYF
TRBJ2-5 | TRBV29-1 | TRBD2 | . | TGCAGCGTTTTAGCGGGGGAGACCCAGTACTTC | CSVLAGETQYF
TRBJ2-1 | TRBV9 | TRBD2 | once | TGTGCCAGCAGCATGACTAGCGGGAAAATCAATGAGCAGTTCTTC | CASSMTSGKINEQFF
TRBJ2-1 | TRBV7-3 | . | . | TGTGCCAGCAGCCCAATAGCGGCTCAACGGGGGAATGAGCAGTTCTTC | CASSPIAAQRGNEQFF
TRBJ2-2 | TRBV11-2 | TRBD1 | once | TGTGCCAGCAGCACCGGGACAGGGGGTTCATTGCCCGGGGAGCTGTTTTTT | CASSTGTGGSLPGELFF
TRBJ2-3 | TRBV5-1 | TRBD2 | once | TGCGCCAGCAGCTTTGGGAGGTGGAGCGGGGGGCTGGATACGCAGTATTTT | CASSFGRWSGGLDTQYF
TRBJ2-3 | TRBV5-1 | TRBD2 | . | TGCGCCAGCAGCCAGCTCGCGGGGGGCGACACAGATACGCAGTATTTT | CASSQLAGGDTDTQYF
TRBJ1-2 | TRBV30 | TRBD1 | few | TGTGCCTGGAGTACCTGGGACAGGGAGATCTATGGCTACACCTTC | CAWSTWDREIYGYTF
TRBJ1-6 | TRBV4-1 | . | . | TGCGCCAGCAGCCAAGGCGCCCGTAATTCACCCCTCCACTTT | CASSQGARNSPLHF
TRBJ2-1 | TRBV11-1 | . | . | TGTGCCAGCAGCCTGCAGACAAATGAGCAGTTCTTC | CASSLQTNEQFF
TRBJ1-2 | TRBV27 | . | . | TGTGCCAGCAGCCCCATAGGGGGGATCTCGAACTATGGCTACACCTTC | CASSPIGGISNYGYTF
TRBJ2-7 | TRBV27 | TRBD1 | . | TGTGCCAGCAGTCCCCACCGACAGGGGATCACCTACGAGCAGTACTTC | CASSPHRQGITYEQYF
TRBJ1-2 | TRBV19 | TRBD1 | . | TGTGCCAGTACACTCGCGGGACAGGGGAACTATGGCTACACCTTC | CASTLAGQGNYGYTF
TRBJ1-1 | TRBV10-3 | TRBD1 | . | TGTGCCATCGCGGACAGGGAGGGAGTAAACACTGAAGCTTTCTTT | CAIADREGVNTEAFF
TRBJ1-1 | TRBV6-5 | . | . | TGTGCCAGCAGCCCGGGACGGCTGAACACTGAAGCTTTCTTT | CASSPGRLNTEAFF
TRBJ1-1 | TRBV7-9 | TRBD1 | once | TGTGCCAGCAGCCTAGGACAGGGATGGACTGAAGCTTTCTTT | CASSLGQGWTEAFF
TRBJ1-5 | TRBV19 | . | . | TGTGCCAGTAGTAGGGGTCGGGATCAGCCCCAGCATTTT | CASSRGRDQPQHF
TRBJ2-5 | TRBV5-4 | . | . | TGTGCCAGCAGCTTAGGAAGTTCCCAAGAGACCCAGTACTTC | CASSLGSSQETQYF
TRBJ1-1 | TRBV27 | . | . | TGTGCCAGCAGTTTATCAAGGCGGGGAAACACTGAAGCTTTCTTT | CASSLSRRGNTEAFF
TRBJ2-7 | TRBV7-3 | . | few | TGTGCCAGCAGCCCGTACGGGGACGAGCAGTACTTC | CASSPYGDEQYF
TRBJ2-2 | TRBV29-1 | . | . | TGCAGCGGTCTATTTAACACCGGGGAGCTGTTTTTT | CSGLFNTGELFF